These T cell receptor beta chains were read from a single sample in a study. TCRdb recomputed calls from the 5' RACE reads with MiXCR, one row per CDR3 protein. Counted here are nearly 55,000 distinct CDR3 sequences, approximately 25% occurring once; the ten biggest clones make up 2.5% to 4%. The sample consisted of tumor-infiltrating naive CD4+ T cells sorted from the breast tumor. These receptor sequences come from a female donor with breast cancer. CDR3s include the opening cysteine and the closing phenylalanine or tryptophan. The D gene is left open where the match is weak. A row's size may be missing; if present it is once, few, many or a size class.

>TRBD1|TRBV12-3/TRBV12-4|NA|TRBJ2-5
TGTGCCAGCAGCCCATCTGCGGGACAGGGAGAGATCCAGTACTTC
CASSPSAGQGEIQYF
>TRBD2|TRBV29-1|few|TRBJ2-1
TGCAGCGGGGGGGGTTCCGGGAGCAGGTACAATGAGCAGTTCTTC
CSGGGSGSRYNEQFF
>NA|TRBV5-4|NA|TRBJ1-1
TGTGCCAGCAGCTCCGGCATCGACAAGAACACTGAAGCTTCCTTT
CASSSGIDKNTEASF
>NA|TRBV7-8|few|TRBJ1-1
TGTGCCAGCGGTAGAGACGGTTTCGACACTGAAGCTTTCTTT
CASGRDGFDTEAFF
>NA|TRBV7-2|many|TRBJ2-5
TGTGCCAGCAGCTTCGGACAGCAAGAGACCCAGTACTTC
CASSFGQQETQYF
>NA|TRBV20-1|few|TRBJ2-1
TGCAGTGCTAGAGATTGGGTGGATCGTCTTGAGCAGTTCTTC
CSARDWVDRLEQFF
>TRBD1|TRBV10-3|few|TRBJ1-5
TGTGCCATCGGGCAGACAGGGGGCGATCAGCCCCAGCATTTT
CAIGQTGGDQPQHF
>NA|TRBV7-3|few|TRBJ2-1
TGTGCCAGCAGCCCGACTAGGGGGGTTGGTAATGTGCAGTTCTTC
CASSPTRGVGNVQFF
>NA|TRBV12-3/TRBV12-4|few|TRBJ2-5
TGTGCCAGCAGCCCAACCCTCTCCGGGACGCACAAAGAGACCCAGTACTTC
CASSPTLSGTHKETQYF
>TRBD1|TRBV20-1|NA|TRBJ2-2
TGCAGTGCACACCGGACAGGGGTTGCGGGGGAGCTGTTTTTT
CSAHRTGVAGELFF
>NA|TRBV7-8|few|TRBJ1-2
TGTGCCAGCAGCTTAGAAGGGACAAACGGAGGCTATGGCTACACCTTC
CASSLEGTNGGYGYTF